The 3 T cell receptor beta chains in this list originate from one sample, sequenced in a study of shared clonotypes between healthy human individuals. Here immunoSEQ multiplex PCR was the method, and the copy in TCRdb shows in-frame clones only, minus some. The data contain some 690,000 clones, 90% of them singletons. The sequencing sample was made of memory CD8+ T cells from PBMCs. The subset: CD45RO+ cells pooled with CCR7-negative TemRA cells. These receptors came from a man between 18 and 35 years old in good health. Some clones in this sample may be carry-over from other donors' samples.

This clone occurred a few times. The J gene is TRBJ2-1, the V gene TRBV11-1, with D unresolved. The germline V gene encodes CDR1 SGHAT and CDR2 FQDESV (reference sequence). The germline V and J ends were trimmed by 1 base and 6 bases, with 10 bases remaining between them. The length of the CDR3 is 14 residues. The DNA for the CDR3 is TGTGCCAGCAGCTTAGTCGGCGGACCCAATGAGCAGTTCTTC. Translation gives CASSLVGGPNEQFF.

The rearrangement uses TRBV5-1 and TRBJ2-5; 10 nucleotides align to TRBD2. Unmatched junction bases numbered 8, after V lost 1 base and J lost 5 bases. Germline V gives CDR1 SGHRS, CDR2 YFSETQ. There are 16 residues in the CDR3. CDR3 sequence reads: CASSLISGRARETQYF. The CDR3 coding sequence is TGCGCCAGCAGCTTGATCAGCGGGAGGGCAAGGGAGACCCAGTACTTC.

V and J are TRBV28 and TRBJ2-1; the match to TRBD2 covers 16 bases. In germline, CDR1 is MDHEN, CDR2 SYDVKM. After removal of 6 bases from V and 8 bases from J, the junction contained 10 bases not matched to a gene. This CDR3 is built from 17 residues. CDR3 DNA sequence: TGTGCCAGCAGATACCCGGGACTAGCGGGAGGGCGGGATGAGCAGTTCTTC. Translated: CASRYPGLAGGRDEQFF.